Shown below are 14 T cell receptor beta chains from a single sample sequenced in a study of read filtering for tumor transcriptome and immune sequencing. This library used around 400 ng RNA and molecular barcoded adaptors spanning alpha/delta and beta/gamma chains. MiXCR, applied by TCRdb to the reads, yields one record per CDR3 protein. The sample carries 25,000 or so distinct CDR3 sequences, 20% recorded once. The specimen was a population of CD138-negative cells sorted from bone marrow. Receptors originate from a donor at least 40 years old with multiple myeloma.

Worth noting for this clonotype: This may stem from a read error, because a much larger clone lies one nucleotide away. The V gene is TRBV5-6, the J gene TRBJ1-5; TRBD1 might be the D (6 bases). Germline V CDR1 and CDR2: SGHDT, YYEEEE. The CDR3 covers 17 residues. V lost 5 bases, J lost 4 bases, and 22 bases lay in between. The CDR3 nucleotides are TGTGCCAGCAGATTGAGGCGTTTTAAGGGGGGGAATCAGCCCCAGCATTTT. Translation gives CASRLRRFKGGNQPQHF.

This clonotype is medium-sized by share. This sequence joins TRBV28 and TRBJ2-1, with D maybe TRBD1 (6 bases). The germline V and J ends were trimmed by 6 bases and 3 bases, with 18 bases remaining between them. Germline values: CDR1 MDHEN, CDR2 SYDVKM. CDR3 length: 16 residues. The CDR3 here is CASSPIRQASYNEQFF. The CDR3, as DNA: TGTGCCAGCAGCCCCATCCGACAGGCAAGCTACAATGAGCAGTTCTTC.

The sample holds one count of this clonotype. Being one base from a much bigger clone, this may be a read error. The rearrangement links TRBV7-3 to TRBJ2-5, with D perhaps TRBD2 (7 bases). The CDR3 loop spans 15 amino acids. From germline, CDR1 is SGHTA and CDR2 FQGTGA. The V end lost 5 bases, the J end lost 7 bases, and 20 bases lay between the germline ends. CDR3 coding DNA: TGTGCCAGCAGCAGTACGGGGGGCCCGAGGGGGACCCAGTACTTC. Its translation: CASSSTGGPRGTQYF.

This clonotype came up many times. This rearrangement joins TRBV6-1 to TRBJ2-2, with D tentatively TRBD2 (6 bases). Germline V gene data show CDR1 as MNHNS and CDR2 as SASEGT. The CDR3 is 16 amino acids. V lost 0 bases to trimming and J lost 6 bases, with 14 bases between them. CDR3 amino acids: CASSEASGSGSGELFF. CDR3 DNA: TGTGCCAGCAGTGAAGCAAGTGGGAGCGGGTCCGGGGAGCTGTTTTTT.

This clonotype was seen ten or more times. CDR3 sequence reads: CASSLVRDRVYNEQFF. CDR3 coding DNA: TGTGCCAGCAGCTTAGTTAGGGACAGGGTTTACAATGAGCAGTTCTTC. The chain links TRBV7-8 to TRBJ2-1; the match to TRBD1 covers 9 bases. The germline V gene encodes CDR1 SGHVS and CDR2 FQNEAQ. The CDR3 contains 16 residues. J was trimmed by 4 bases and V by 1 base; bases with no gene match: 5.

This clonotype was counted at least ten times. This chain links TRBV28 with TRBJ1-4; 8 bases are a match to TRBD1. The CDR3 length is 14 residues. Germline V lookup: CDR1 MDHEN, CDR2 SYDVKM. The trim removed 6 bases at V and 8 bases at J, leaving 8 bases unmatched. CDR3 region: CASRVQGASEKLFF. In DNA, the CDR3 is TGTGCCAGCAGAGTCCAGGGGGCGAGCGAAAAACTGTTTTTT. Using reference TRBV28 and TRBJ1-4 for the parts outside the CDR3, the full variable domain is DVKVTQSSRYLVKRTGEKVFLECVQDMDHENMFWYRQDPGLGLRLIYFSYDVKMKEKGDIPEGYSVSREKKERFSLILESASTNQTSMYLCASRVQGASEKLFFGSGTQLSVL.

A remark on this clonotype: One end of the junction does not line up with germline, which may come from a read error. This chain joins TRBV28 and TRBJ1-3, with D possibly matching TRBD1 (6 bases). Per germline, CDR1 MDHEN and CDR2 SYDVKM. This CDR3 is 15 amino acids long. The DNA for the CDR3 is TGTGCCAGCAGTCGGACAGCAAGCTCTGGAAGCACCATATATTTT. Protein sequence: CASSRTASSGSTIYF.

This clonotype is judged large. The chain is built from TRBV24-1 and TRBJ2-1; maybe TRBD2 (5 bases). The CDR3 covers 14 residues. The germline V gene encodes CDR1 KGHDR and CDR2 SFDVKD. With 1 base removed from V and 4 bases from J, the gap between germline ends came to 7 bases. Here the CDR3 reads CATSDFRTYNEQFF. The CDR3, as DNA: TGTGCCACCAGTGATTTTAGGACTTACAATGAGCAGTTCTTC.

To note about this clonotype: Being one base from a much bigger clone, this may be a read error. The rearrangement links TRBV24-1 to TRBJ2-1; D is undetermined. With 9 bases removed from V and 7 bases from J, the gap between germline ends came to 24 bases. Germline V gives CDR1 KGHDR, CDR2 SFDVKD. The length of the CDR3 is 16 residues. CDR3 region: CATGVESRAGRNEQFF. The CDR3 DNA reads TGTGCCACCGGTGTGGAAAGCAGAGCCGGCCGGAATGAGCAGTTCTTC.

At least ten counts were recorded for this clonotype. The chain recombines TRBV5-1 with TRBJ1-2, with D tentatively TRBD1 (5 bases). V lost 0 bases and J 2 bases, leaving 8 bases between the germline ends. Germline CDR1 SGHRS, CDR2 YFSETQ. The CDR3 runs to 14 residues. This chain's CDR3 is CASSLAGTNYGYTF. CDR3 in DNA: TGCGCCAGCAGCTTGGCCGGGACCAACTATGGCTACACCTTC. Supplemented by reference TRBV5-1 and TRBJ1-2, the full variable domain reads KAGVTQTPRYLIKTRGQQVTLSCSPISGHRSVSWYQQTPGQGLQFLFEYFSETQRNKGNFPGRFSGRQFSNSRSEMNVSTLELGDSALYLCASSLAGTNYGYTFGSGTRLTVV.

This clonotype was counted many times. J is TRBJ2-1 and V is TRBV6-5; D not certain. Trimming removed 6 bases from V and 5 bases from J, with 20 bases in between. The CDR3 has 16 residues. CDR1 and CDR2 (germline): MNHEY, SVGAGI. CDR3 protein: CASRHQGVGRNNEQFF. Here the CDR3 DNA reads TGTGCCAGCAGGCACCAAGGAGTAGGCAGGAACAATGAGCAGTTCTTC.

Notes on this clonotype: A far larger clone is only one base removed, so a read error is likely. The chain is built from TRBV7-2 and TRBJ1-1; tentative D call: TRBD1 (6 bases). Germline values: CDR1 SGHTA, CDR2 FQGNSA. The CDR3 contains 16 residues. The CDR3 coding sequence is TGTGCCAGCAGCTACCTTGGGGGGCGAGGAGAGACTGAAGCTTCCTTT. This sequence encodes CASSYLGGRGETEASF.

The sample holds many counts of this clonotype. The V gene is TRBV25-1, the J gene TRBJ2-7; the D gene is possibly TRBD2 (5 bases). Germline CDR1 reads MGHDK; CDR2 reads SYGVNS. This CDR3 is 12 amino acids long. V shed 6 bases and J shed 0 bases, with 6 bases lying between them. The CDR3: CASSRGSYEQYF. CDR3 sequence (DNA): TGTGCCAGCAGCCGGGGCTCCTACGAGCAGTACTTC.

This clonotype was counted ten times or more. In DNA, the CDR3 is TGCAGTGCTAGAGATATTCTAGCGGGAGGGAGCTCCTACGAGCAGTACTTC. Amino acids: CSARDILAGGSSYEQYF. This sequence joins TRBV20-1 and TRBJ2-7, with 12 bases matching TRBD2. Looked up from germline, CDR1 is DFQATT and CDR2 is SNEGSKA (reference sequence). The V gene end was trimmed by 0 bases and the J gene end by 0 bases; junction bases not matched to a gene: 6. The CDR3 runs to 17 residues.